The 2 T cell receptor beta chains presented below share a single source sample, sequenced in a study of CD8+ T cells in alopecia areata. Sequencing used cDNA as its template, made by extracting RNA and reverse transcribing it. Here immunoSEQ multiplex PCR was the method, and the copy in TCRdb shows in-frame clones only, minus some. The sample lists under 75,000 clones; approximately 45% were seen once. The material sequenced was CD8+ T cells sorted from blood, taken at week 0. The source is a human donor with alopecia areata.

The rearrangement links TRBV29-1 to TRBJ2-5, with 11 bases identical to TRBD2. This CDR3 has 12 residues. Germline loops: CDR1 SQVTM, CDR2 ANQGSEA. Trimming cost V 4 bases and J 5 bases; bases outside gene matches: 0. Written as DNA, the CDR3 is TGCAGCGTTGGGACTAGCGGGGAGACCCAGTACTTC. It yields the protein CSVGTSGETQYF. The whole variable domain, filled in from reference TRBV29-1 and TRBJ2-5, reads SAVISQKPSRDICQRGTSLTIQCQVDSQVTMMFWYRQQPGQSLTLIATANQGSEATYESGFVIDKFPISRPNLTFSTLTVSNMSPEDSSIYLCSVGTSGETQYFGPGTRLLVL.

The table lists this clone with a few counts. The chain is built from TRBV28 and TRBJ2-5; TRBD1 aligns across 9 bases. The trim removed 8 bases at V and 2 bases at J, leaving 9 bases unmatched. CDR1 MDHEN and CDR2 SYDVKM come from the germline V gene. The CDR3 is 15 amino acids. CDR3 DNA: TGTGCCAGCGGGACAGGGAGTGGGGGGCAAGAGACCCAGTACTTC. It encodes CASGTGSGGQETQYF. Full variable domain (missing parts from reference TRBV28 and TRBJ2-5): DVKVTQSSRYLVKRTGEKVFLECVQDMDHENMFWYRQDPGLGLRLIYFSYDVKMKEKGDIPEGYSVSREKKERFSLILESASTNQTSMYLCASGTGSGGQETQYFGPGTRLLVL.